This T cell receptor (beta chain) originates from a study of regulatory and conventional T cells in RAG deficiency. Genomic DNA came from blood regulatory T cells gated CD4+ CD25-high CD127-low. Note on this clone: Its antigen is still unknown.

Broader study findings: RAG-deficient patients showed markedly lower Shannon entropy and higher Simpson indices than control T-cell subsets. In Omenn syndrome, Treg and Tconv repertoires overlapped >85%.

Sequencing was performed with immunoSEQ multiplex PCR; in TCRdb, only in-frame clones are kept and a portion is missing. The sample has 2,500 to 3,500 clones, 94% seen once. This CDR3 has 14 amino acids. The ends were cut back, 10 bases at V and 1 base at J, with 14 bases in the middle. CDR1 is MNHNS and CDR2 is SASEGT in the germline V gene. This sample was also put to use in a study of regulatory T cells. That study reports: Amplification used 52 TRBV primers and 13 TRBJ primers. Skewed V and J usage and few unique V-J pairs marked patient repertoires, most in Tregs.

The sample was CD4+ Tregs sorted from blood. The gene calls are TRBV6-1 and TRBJ1-5, with D perhaps matching TRBD1 (6 bases). This clonotype originated in a human donor in good health. CDR3: CATRGGGSNQPQHF. For the CDR3, the DNA is TGTGCCACTCGAGGGGGAGGAAGCAATCAGCCCCAGCATTTT.